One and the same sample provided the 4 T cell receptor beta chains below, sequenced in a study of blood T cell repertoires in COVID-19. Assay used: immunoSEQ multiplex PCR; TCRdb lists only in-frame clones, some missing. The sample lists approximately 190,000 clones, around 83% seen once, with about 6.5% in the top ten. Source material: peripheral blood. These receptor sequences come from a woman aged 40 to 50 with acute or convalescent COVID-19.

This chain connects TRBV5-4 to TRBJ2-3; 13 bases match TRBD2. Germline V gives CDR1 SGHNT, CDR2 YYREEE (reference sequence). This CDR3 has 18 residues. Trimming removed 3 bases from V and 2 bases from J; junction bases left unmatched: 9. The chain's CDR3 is CASSSTTSGGLSTDTQYF. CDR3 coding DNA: TGTGCCAGCAGCTCGACGACTAGCGGGGGGTTATCCACAGATACGCAGTATTTT. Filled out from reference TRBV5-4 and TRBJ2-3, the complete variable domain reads ETGVTQSPTHLIKTRGQQVTLRCSSQSGHNTVSWYQQALGQGPQFIFQYYREEENGRGNFPPRFSGLQFPNYSSELNVNALELDDSALYLCASSSTTSGGLSTDTQYFGPGTRLTVL.

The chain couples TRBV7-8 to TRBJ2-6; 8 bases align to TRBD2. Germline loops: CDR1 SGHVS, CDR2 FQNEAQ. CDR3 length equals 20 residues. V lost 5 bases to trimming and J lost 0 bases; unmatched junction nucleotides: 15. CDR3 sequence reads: CASSPRWRGAPNSGANVLTF. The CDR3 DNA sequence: TGTGCCAGCAGCCCACGATGGCGGGGGGCCCCAAACTCTGGGGCCAACGTCCTGACTTTC.

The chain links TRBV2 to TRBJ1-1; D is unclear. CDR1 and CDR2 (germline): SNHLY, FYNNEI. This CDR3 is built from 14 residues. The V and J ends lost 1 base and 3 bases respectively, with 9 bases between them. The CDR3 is CASSEGRGYTEAFF. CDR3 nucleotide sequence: TGTGCCAGCAGTGAAGGCCGGGGATACACTGAAGCTTTCTTT.

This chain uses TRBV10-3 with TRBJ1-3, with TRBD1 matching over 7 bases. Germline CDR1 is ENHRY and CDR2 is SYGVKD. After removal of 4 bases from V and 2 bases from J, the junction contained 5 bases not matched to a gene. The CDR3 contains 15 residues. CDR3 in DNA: TGTGCCATCAGTGGAGTCACAGGGGCTGGAAACACCATATATTTT. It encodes CAISGVTGAGNTIYF.